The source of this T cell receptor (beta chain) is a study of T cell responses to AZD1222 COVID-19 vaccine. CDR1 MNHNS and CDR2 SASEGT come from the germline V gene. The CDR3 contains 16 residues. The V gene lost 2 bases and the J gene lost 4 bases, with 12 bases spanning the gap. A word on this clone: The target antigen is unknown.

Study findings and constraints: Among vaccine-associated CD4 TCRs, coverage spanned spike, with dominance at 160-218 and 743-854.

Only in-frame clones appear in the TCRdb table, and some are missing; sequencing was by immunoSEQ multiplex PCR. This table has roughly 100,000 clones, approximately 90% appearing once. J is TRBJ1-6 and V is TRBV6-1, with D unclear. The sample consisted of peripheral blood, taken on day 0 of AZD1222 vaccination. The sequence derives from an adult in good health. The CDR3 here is CASSELGIRYNSPLHF. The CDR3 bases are TGTGCCAGCAGTGAATTAGGAATAAGGTATAATTCACCCCTCCACTTT.